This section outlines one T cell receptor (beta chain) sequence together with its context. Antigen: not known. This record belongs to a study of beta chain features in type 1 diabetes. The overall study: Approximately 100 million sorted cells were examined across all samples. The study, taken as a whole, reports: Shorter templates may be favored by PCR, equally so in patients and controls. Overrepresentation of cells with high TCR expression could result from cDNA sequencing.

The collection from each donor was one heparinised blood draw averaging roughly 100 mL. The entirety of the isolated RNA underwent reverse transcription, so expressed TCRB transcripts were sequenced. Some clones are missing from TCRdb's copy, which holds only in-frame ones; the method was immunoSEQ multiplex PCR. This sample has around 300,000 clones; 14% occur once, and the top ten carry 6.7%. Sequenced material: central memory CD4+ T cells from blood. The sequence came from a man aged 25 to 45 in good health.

CDR3 in DNA: TGCGCCAGCAGCCAAGATACGACCGGGAAGCAGTACGTC. Translating it yields CASSQDTTGKQYV. The gene calls are TRBV4-3 and TRBJ2-7, with D perhaps matching TRBD2 (5 bases). Trimming removed 0 bases at V and 8 bases at J, with 11 bases between. Per germline, CDR1 LGHNA and CDR2 YSLEER. CDR3 length: 13 residues.